The present T cell receptor (beta chain) was sequenced within a study of human T cells and chemical hapten exposure. TCRdb ran MiXCR on the RACE reads and lists one entry per CDR3 protein. Here the sample spans approximately 82,000 distinct CDR3 sequences, roughly 10% being singletons. CDR3 length: 14 amino acids. Trimming removed 2 bases from V and 4 bases from J; junction bases left unmatched: 3. The V gene's germline CDR1 is SGHRS and CDR2 YFSETQ. This clonotype appeared many times. Described time point: patch test 1, 2 weeks after DPC sensitization. The treatment denotes: therapeutic diphenylcyclopropenone sensitization with weekly scalp DPC.

This TCR derives from a woman aged 60 to 75 with alopecia areata. Some clones in this sample may be carry-over from other donors' samples. The chain has TRBV5-1 and TRBJ2-5; 9 bases map to TRBD1. The material was whole blood, obtained in connection with sensitization to the hapten diphenylcyclopropenone (DPC). The CDR3 DNA is TGCGCCAGCAGCTTCGGGACAGGGTCAGAGACCCAGTACTTC. This translates into CASSFGTGSETQYF.